This T cell receptor beta chain is from a study of blood T cell repertoires in COVID-19. Study in general: Material from acute and convalescent COVID-19 was sourced from the United States, Italy and Spain. In each case, the material was cDNA or gDNA derived from T cells, B-cell-depleted T cells, or PBMCs.

As handled by the study authors: From reference gene primer amplification, estimates of nucleated cell counts were derived. Here immunoSEQ multiplex PCR was the method, and the copy in TCRdb shows in-frame clones only, minus some. V, J and clone size were drawn from that table, and D and trimming were deduced from the DNA. Here the sample spans fewer than 180,000 clones, approximately 90% being singletons. The CDR3 contains 13 residues. V lost 5 bases to trimming and J lost 2 bases, with 10 bases between them. Germline CDR1 KGHSH, CDR2 LQKENI. The chain combines TRBV18 with TRBJ2-7; D possibly corresponds to TRBD1 (6 bases). This TCR was sampled from a woman aged 60 to 75 with active or convalescent COVID-19. The material sequenced was peripheral blood. The CDR3 coding sequence is TGTGCCAGCTCATCGAGACAGGCCTACGAGCAGTACTTC. It yields the protein CASSSRQAYEQYF.